The 10 T cell receptor beta chains reported below all come from one sample, sequenced in a study of cytomegalovirus exposure and HLA in healthy donors. PCR employed 60 Vbeta and 13 Jbeta primers. Assay: immunoSEQ multiplex PCR; the TCRdb copy retains only in-frame clones and omits some. The sample holds about 84,000 clones, over 80% seen once. Sequenced material: PBMCs. The source is a man between 18 and 35 years old in good health and CMV-seronegative.

V gene TRBV6-4 combines with J gene TRBJ2-1, with 9 bases identical to TRBD2. V lost 4 bases to trimming and J lost 7 bases; unmatched junction nucleotides: 8. This CDR3 comprises 15 residues. Germline V CDR1 and CDR2: MRHNA, SNTAGT. CDR3 sequence (DNA): TGTGCCAGCAGTGCGACTAGCGGAGGGGGGAATGAGCAGTTCTTC. It translates to CASSATSGGGNEQFF.

V is TRBV14 and J is TRBJ2-1; a weak D match, TRBD2 (5 bases). Deletions cut 1 base from V and 7 bases from J, with 14 bases between. This CDR3 contains 15 residues. The germline CDR1 and CDR2 sequences are SGHDN and FVKESK. The CDR3 loop reads CASSQGNALDNEQFF. In DNA, the CDR3 is TGTGCCAGCAGCCAAGGGAACGCACTAGATAATGAGCAGTTCTTC.

The chain employs TRBV27 and TRBJ1-2; 7 bases map to TRBD1. Germline V gives CDR1 MNHEY, CDR2 SMNVEV (reference sequence). After removal of 5 bases from V and 2 bases from J, the junction contained 2 bases not matched to a gene. There are 13 residues in the CDR3. The CDR3: CASSRTGNYGYTF. DNA for the CDR3: TGTGCCAGCAGTCGGACAGGAAACTATGGCTACACCTTC.

This clone occurred once. The chain couples TRBV27 to TRBJ2-7, with D perhaps matching TRBD2 (5 bases). V was pared by 7 bases and J by 5 bases, with 9 bases between. Germline loops: CDR1 MNHEY, CDR2 SMNVEV (reference sequence). The CDR3 extends over 11 amino acids. The CDR3 is CASKAVNEQYF. The DNA of the CDR3 is TGTGCCAGCAAAGCGGTTAACGAGCAGTACTTC.

The V gene is TRBV5-1, the J gene TRBJ2-3; TRBD2 matches at 7 bases. V shed 4 bases, J shed 2 bases, and the junction held 1 base outside the gene matches. Germline V gene data show CDR1 as SGHRS and CDR2 as YFSETQ. CDR3 length equals 13 residues. CDR3 in amino acids: CASSRDYTDTQYF. Here the CDR3 DNA reads TGCGCCAGCAGCAGGGACTACACAGATACGCAGTATTTT. Supplemented by reference TRBV5-1 and TRBJ2-3, the full variable domain reads KAGVTQTPRYLIKTRGQQVTLSCSPISGHRSVSWYQQTPGQGLQFLFEYFSETQRNKGNFPGRFSGRQFSNSRSEMNVSTLELGDSALYLCASSRDYTDTQYFGPGTRLTVL.

The chain employs TRBV11-2 and TRBJ2-1; 7 positions agree with TRBD1. J lost 8 bases, V lost 1 base, and 11 bases had no gene match. The CDR3 totals 16 residues. Germline V gives CDR1 SGHAT, CDR2 FQNNGV. In DNA, the CDR3 is TGTGCCAGCAGCTTAGTGTGGCAGGGGGAGTTCCATGAGCAGTTCTTC. It yields the protein CASSLVWQGEFHEQFF.

The CDR3 sequence: CASYGGRAADTQYF. The CDR3 coding sequence is TGTGCCAGCTACGGCGGGAGGGCCGCCGATACGCAGTATTTT. The chain links TRBV7-8 to TRBJ2-3, with 9 bases that match TRBD2. This CDR3 region has 14 residues. Germline V lookup: CDR1 SGHVS, CDR2 FQNEAQ. V lost 8 bases and J lost 6; bases outside the gene matches: 9.

By sample fraction, this clone is medium-sized. The chain combines TRBV6-4 with TRBJ2-7; 9 bases match TRBD1. This CDR3 contains 13 residues. Germline CDR1 MRHNA, CDR2 SNTAGT. The junction had 6 bases not matched to a gene; V was cut back by 6 bases and J by 6 bases. The CDR3 nucleotides are TGTGCCAGCAGCAGGACAGGGGAATCCGAGCAGTACTTC. Its translation: CASSRTGESEQYF.

The chain links TRBV20-1 to TRBJ1-1; D is uncertain. Germline lookup yields CDR1 DFQATT and CDR2 SNEGSKA (reference sequence). The CDR3 is made up of 11 amino acids. Trimming pared 5 bases from V and 5 bases from J, leaving 9 bases between. CDR3 in DNA: TGCAGTGCTCCGAGAGGGACTGAAGCTTTCTTT. This gives the protein CSAPRGTEAFF.

The chain is built from TRBV18 and TRBJ2-3; perhaps TRBD2 as D (7 bases). Trimming left V 3 bases short and J 11 bases short, with 15 bases between. The CDR3 covers 13 residues. Looked up from germline, CDR1 is KGHSH and CDR2 is LQKENI. The CDR3 sequence: CASSPEGQREQYF. The CDR3 bases are TGTGCCAGCTCACCCGAAGGACAGCGGGAGCAGTATTTT.